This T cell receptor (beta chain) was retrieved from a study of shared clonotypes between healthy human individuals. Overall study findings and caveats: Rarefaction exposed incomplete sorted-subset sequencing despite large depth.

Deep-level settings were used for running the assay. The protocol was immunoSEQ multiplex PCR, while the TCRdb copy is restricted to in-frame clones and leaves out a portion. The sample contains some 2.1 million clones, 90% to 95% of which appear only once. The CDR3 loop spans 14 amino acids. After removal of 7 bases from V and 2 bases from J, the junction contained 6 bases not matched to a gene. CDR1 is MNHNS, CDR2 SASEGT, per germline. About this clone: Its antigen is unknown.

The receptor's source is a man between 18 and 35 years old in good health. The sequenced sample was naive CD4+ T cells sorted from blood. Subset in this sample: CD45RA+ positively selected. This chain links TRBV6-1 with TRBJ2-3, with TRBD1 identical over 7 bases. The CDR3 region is CASKQGPNTDTQYF. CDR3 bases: TGTGCCAGCAAACAGGGGCCGAACACAGATACGCAGTATTTT.